Each of the 10 T cell receptor beta chains below was sequenced from the same sample in a study of shared clonotypes between healthy human individuals. The assay was immunoSEQ multiplex PCR, and TCRdb's table has in-frame clones only and misses some. The sample has about 2.1 million clones, more than 85% seen once. Positive CCR7 selection of CD45RO-negative cells yielded the naive CD8 cells, and terminally differentiated effector memory CD45RA+ cells were excluded. Sequences were obtained from naive CD8+ T cells from PBMCs. The source is a man younger than 35 in good health. Some clones in this sample may be carry-over from other donors' samples.

The genes are TRBV5-8 and TRBJ2-1; D gene ambiguous. V was trimmed by 0 bases and J by 6 bases, leaving 13 bases between them. The length of the CDR3 is 15 residues. Germline V gene data show CDR1 as SGHTS and CDR2 as YDEGEE. CDR3 coding DNA: TGTGCCAGCAGCTTGGATTTGTTGGGGATCAATGAGCAGTTCTTC. Its translation is CASSLDLLGINEQFF.

The V gene is TRBV5-1, the J gene TRBJ2-5; 8 bases line up with TRBD2. The junction had 7 bases not matched to a gene; V was cut back by 4 bases and J by 5 bases. The germline CDR1 and CDR2 sequences are SGHRS and YFSETQ. CDR3 length: 14 amino acids. The DNA of the CDR3 is TGCGCCAGCAGCCACTGGGGACTAGATGAGACCCAGTACTTC. It encodes CASSHWGLDETQYF.

The chain links TRBV27 to TRBJ2-7, with unresolved D. The CDR3 has 14 residues. V gave up 3 bases and J gave up 6 bases, with 15 bases separating them. CDR1 is MNHEY and CDR2 is SMNVEV in the germline V gene (reference sequence). CDR3 sequence reads: CASSFSGAPSEQYF. DNA for the CDR3: TGTGCCAGCAGTTTTTCCGGAGCCCCCTCCGAGCAGTACTTC.

The V call is TRBV5-4, the J call TRBJ2-1; possible D gene TRBD2, 7 bases. Per germline, CDR1 SGHNT and CDR2 YYREEE (reference sequence). The V and J ends lost 5 bases and 10 bases respectively, with 16 bases between them. The CDR3 sequence is 13 residues long. The CDR3 nucleotides read TGTGCCAGCAGTTTTCCCTCGGGGGGCGAGCAGTTCTTC. Its protein is CASSFPSGGEQFF.

The chain is built from TRBV4-3 and TRBJ2-1; D possibly corresponds to TRBD2 (5 bases). V lost 0 bases, J lost 2 bases, and 5 bases lay in between. CDR1 LGHNA and CDR2 YSLEER come from the germline V gene. CDR3 length: 14 amino acids. The CDR3 protein is CASSQDGAYNEQFF. Written as DNA, the CDR3 is TGCGCCAGCAGCCAAGACGGGGCCTACAATGAGCAGTTCTTC.

As concerns this clone: Other DNA sequences within the sample encode an identical CDR3. The chain employs TRBV9 and TRBJ2-5, with D possibly matching TRBD2 (6 bases). Trimming left V 2 bases short and J 2 bases short, with 10 bases between. Germline V gene lookup returns CDR1 SGDLS and CDR2 YYNGEE. CDR3 length: 14 amino acids. CDR3 sequence: CASSVSGTQETQYF. DNA of the CDR3: TGTGCCAGCAGCGTCTCCGGGACTCAAGAGACCCAGTACTTC.

The chain recombines TRBV5-4 with TRBJ2-3; D is perhaps TRBD1 or TRBD2 (5 bases each). This CDR3 has 17 residues. The germline V gene encodes CDR1 SGHNT and CDR2 YYREEE (reference sequence). Trimming removed 3 bases at V and 2 bases at J, with 19 bases between. The CDR3 reads CASSSAAFREITDTQYF. Here the CDR3 DNA reads TGTGCCAGCAGCTCTGCTGCGTTCAGGGAGATCACAGATACGCAGTATTTT.

V and J are TRBV19 and TRBJ2-7, with 8 bases lining up with TRBD2. The germline V gene has CDR1 LNHDA and CDR2 SQIVND (reference sequence). This CDR3 spans 15 amino acids. V lost 5 bases, J lost 5 bases, and 11 bases stayed unmatched. CDR3 DNA: TGTGCCAGTAGTTCGAAGCGGGAGAGAAGACACGAGCAGTACTTC. Translating it yields CASSSKRERRHEQYF.

The CDR3, as DNA: TGCGCCAGCAGCCCACAGACAGGGTCCTACGAGCAGTACTTC. It translates to CASSPQTGSYEQYF. The chain links TRBV5-1 to TRBJ2-7; 7 bases are shared with TRBD1. Trimming removed 4 bases from V and 1 base from J; junction bases left unmatched: 5. CDR3 length: 14 amino acids. Germline CDR1 and CDR2: SGHRS and YFSETQ.

The CDR3 nucleotides read TGCGCCAGCAGCCAAGACAAGGGTCCTTATAGCAATCAGCCCCAGCATTTT. As protein: CASSQDKGPYSNQPQHF. This chain uses TRBV4-1 with TRBJ1-5; D is unclear. V lost 0 bases to trimming and J lost 0 bases, with 12 bases between them. The CDR3 loop spans 17 amino acids. In germline, CDR1 is MGHRA, CDR2 YSYEKL.